This T cell receptor (beta chain) was recovered during a study of blood T cell repertoires in COVID-19. The wider study: COVID-19 samples collected from the United States, Italy and Spain covered acute and convalescent phases. Sample material is recorded as cDNA or gDNA derived from T cells, B-cell-depleted T cells, or PBMCs.

Trimming removed 7 bases from V and 4 bases from J, with 12 bases in between. Looked up from germline, CDR1 is SNHLY and CDR2 is FYNNEI. The CDR3 runs to 13 residues. Those who participated ranged in age from roughly 18 to 90 years and resided in approximately 23 US areas. Authors' analysis steps: How many nucleated cells were present was estimated from reference gene primer amplification. Only in-frame clones appear in the TCRdb table, and some are missing; sequencing was by immunoSEQ multiplex PCR. Clone size and the V and J calls come from that table; the DNA yielded D and trimming. Among under 350,000 clones listed, about 86% were seen once. In its sample, this clone was seen a few times.

This TCR was recovered from a woman between 40 and 50 years old with acute COVID-19. The genes are TRBV2 and TRBJ2-3; weak D call: TRBD2 (6 bases). Sequenced: PBMCs or T cells enriched from blood (not recorded which). CDR3 nucleotide sequence: TGTGCCAGCACCATCGGGGGAGCAGATACGCAGTATTTT. It is translated as CASTIGGADTQYF.